This T cell receptor (beta chain) was recorded in a study of blood T cell repertoires in COVID-19. The authors' processing: By means of reference gene primer amplification, nucleated cell counts were estimated. Generated by immunoSEQ multiplex PCR, the TCRdb table keeps only in-frame clones and is missing some. That table supplies the V and J calls and clone size; D and trimming were determined from the DNA. The data show 35,000 to 50,000 clones, with 91% seen just once and around 2% held by the top ten. The germline gives CDR1 GTSNPN, CDR2 SVGIG (reference sequence). Deletions cut 2 bases from V and 6 bases from J, with 14 bases between. The CDR3 has 15 residues. This clone was found once.

This clonotype was obtained from a man aged 45-60 years with active COVID-19. V usage is TRBV30 and J usage is TRBJ1-6; D uncertain. Specimen: peripheral blood. The CDR3 spells CAWSLDSRGNSPLHF. Here the CDR3 DNA reads TGTGCCTGGAGTCTGGACTCACGAGGTAATTCACCCCTCCACTTT.